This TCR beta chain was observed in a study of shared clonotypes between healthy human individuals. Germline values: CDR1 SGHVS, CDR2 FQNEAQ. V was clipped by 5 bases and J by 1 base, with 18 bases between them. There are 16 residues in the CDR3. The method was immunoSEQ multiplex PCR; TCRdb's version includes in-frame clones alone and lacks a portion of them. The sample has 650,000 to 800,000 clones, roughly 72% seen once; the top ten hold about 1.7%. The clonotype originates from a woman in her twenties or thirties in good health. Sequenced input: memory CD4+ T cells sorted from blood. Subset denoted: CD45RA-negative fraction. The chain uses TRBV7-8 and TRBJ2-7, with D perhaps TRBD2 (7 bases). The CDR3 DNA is TGTGCCAGCAGCATAGAGGGGGGGGGAGCATCCTACGAGCAGTACTTC. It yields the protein CASSIEGGGASYEQYF.